This T cell receptor (beta chain) was profiled in a study of blood T cells in healthy people across ages. Study-wide points: Getting older went along with TCR beta diversity per million T cells dropping roughly linearly. Observed TCR beta diversity showed a strong correlation with the percentage of naive T cells as measured by flow cytometry.

Each individual donor underwent a draw of about 9.9 milliliters of peripheral blood. Through a sample-barcoded 5' primer and a J-beta primer mix, a second PCR was run for 7 to 11 cycles. TCRdb reanalysed the 5' RACE reads using MiXCR and keeps one entry per CDR3 protein. Of 1.4 million or so distinct CDR3 sequences in the sample, about 42% were seen once. Germline V CDR1 and CDR2: SGHRS, YFSETQ. The CDR3 loop spans 15 amino acids. V trimming: 1 base; J trimming: 4 bases; junction bases outside the gene matches: 5. This clonotype was seen only a few times. The antigen is not known. The TCR was taken from a woman between 18 and 29 years old in good health. This chain joins TRBV5-1 and TRBJ1-5; 7 bases are a match to TRBD1. Input material: blood. The chain's CDR3 is CASSLQGGENQPQHF. The CDR3 DNA reads as TGCGCCAGCAGCTTGCAGGGGGGGGAGAATCAGCCCCAGCATTTT.